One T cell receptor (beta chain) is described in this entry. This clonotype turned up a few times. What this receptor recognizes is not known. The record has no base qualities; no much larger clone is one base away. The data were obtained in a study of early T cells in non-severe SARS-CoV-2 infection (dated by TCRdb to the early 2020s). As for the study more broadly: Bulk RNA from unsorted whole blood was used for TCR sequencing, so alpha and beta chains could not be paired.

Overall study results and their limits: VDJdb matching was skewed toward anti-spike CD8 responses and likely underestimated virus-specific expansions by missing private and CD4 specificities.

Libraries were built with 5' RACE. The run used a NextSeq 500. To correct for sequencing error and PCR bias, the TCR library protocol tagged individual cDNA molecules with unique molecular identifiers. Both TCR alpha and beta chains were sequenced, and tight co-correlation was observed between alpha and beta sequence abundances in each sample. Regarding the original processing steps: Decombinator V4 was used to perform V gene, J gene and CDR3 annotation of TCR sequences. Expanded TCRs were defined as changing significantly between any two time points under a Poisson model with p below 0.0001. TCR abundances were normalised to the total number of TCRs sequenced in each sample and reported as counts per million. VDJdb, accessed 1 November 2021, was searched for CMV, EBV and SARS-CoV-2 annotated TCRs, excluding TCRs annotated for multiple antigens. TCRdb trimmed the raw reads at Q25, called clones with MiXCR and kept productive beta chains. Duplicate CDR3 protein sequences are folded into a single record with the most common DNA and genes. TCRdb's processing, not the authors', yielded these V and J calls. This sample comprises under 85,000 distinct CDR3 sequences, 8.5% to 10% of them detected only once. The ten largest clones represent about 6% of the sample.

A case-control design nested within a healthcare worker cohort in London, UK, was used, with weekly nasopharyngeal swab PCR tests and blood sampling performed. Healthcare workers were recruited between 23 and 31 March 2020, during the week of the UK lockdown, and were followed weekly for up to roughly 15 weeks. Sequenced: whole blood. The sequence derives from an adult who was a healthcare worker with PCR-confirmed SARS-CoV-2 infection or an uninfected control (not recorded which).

The DNA sequence follows: TGTGCCAGCAGCCCTCCCCAACTAGCGGGGAGACAGAACACCGGGGAGCTGTTTTTT. It is translated as CASSPPQLAGRQNTGELFF. The sequence is built from TRBV5-6 and TRBJ2-2; a stretch of 10 junction bases matches TRBD2. Germline trimming: 4 bases from V, 1 base from J; junction bases outside gene matches: 13. The CDR3 runs 19 residues from the cysteine to the phenylalanine. Of the read, only the CDR3 DNA is kept; its 57 bases are in frame from base 1. The germline V gene encodes CDR1 SGHDT and CDR2 YYEEEE.